A single sample is the source of the 7 T cell receptor beta chains below, sequenced in a study of OX40 agonist ivuxolimab in advanced cancers. Assay used: immunoSEQ multiplex PCR; TCRdb lists only in-frame clones, some missing. Of about 69,000 clones listed, 84% were seen once; the top ten hold 7.9%. Sample: CD4+ or CD8+ T cells sorted from blood, taken in a trial of the OX40 agonist ivuxolimab. These receptors were obtained from an adult with an advanced solid tumor such as melanoma, head and neck, liver or kidney cancer.

The chain carries TRBV28 and TRBJ1-5; D is possibly TRBD1 (6 bases). This CDR3 is 16 amino acids long. The germline gives CDR1 MDHEN, CDR2 SYDVKM. V was pared by 7 bases and J by 1 base, with 17 bases between. The CDR3 loop is CASKSQSRGSNQPQHF. DNA of the CDR3: TGTGCCAGCAAATCCCAGAGCAGGGGAAGCAATCAGCCCCAGCATTTT.

The V gene is TRBV7-9, the J gene TRBJ2-1; either TRBD1 or TRBD2 may fit D (5 bases each). CDR1 is SEHNR and CDR2 is FQNEAQ in the germline V gene (reference sequence). The V end was cut by 5 bases, the J end by 0 bases, with 14 bases between. The CDR3 totals 16 residues. This CDR3 is CASSRPAGSSYNEQFF. CDR3 bases: TGTGCCAGCAGCCGCCCGGCAGGGAGCTCCTACAATGAGCAGTTCTTC.

The chain is built from TRBV7-2 and TRBJ1-1; possibly TRBD1 for D (6 bases). This CDR3 spans 13 amino acids. Germline V lookup: CDR1 SGHTA, CDR2 FQGNSA. V shed 2 bases and J shed 8 bases, with 12 bases lying between them. The CDR3 is CASSLSVQGEAFF. The DNA for the CDR3 is TGTGCCAGCAGCTTATCAGTGCAGGGGGAAGCTTTCTTT.

The chain recombines TRBV6-1 with TRBJ1-6, with no clear D. The germline CDR1 and CDR2 sequences are MNHNS and SASEGT. This CDR3 comprises 11 residues. V lost 1 base and J 14 bases, leaving 6 bases between the germline ends. CDR3 loop: CASSEGRTLHF. CDR3 DNA sequence: TGTGCCAGCAGTGAAGGACGTACCCTCCACTTT.

This clone was detected ten times or more. This chain connects TRBV7-8 to TRBJ1-1, with D maybe TRBD1 (5 bases). The CDR3 has 11 amino acids. Germline values: CDR1 SGHVS, CDR2 FQNEAQ. V lost 1 base to trimming and J lost 11 bases, with 8 bases between them. The CDR3 bases are TGTGCCAGCAGCTTAGGCAGGGTGGCTTTCTTT. This codes for CASSLGRVAFF.

The CDR3 nucleotides are TGTGCCAGCAGCGTCGGGGGTAGCGGGGGCACAGATACGCAGTATTTT. Protein: CASSVGGSGGTDTQYF. The chain recombines TRBV5-4 with TRBJ2-3; TRBD2 agrees at 8 bases. This CDR3 comprises 16 residues. V dropped 4 bases and J dropped 1; count of bases not matched to a gene: 8. The germline CDR1 and CDR2 sequences are SGHNT and YYREEE (reference sequence).

Only one count was recorded for this clone. The V gene is TRBV11-2, the J gene TRBJ1-3, with D possibly matching TRBD1 (6 bases). CDR1 is SGHAT, CDR2 FQNNGV, per germline. The CDR3 runs to 16 residues. V lost 3 bases and J lost 1, with 13 bases in between. In DNA form, the CDR3 reads TGTGCCAGCAGCTTTACGGGGGGCAGGTCTGGAAACACCATATATTTT. Protein product: CASSFTGGRSGNTIYF.